These 24 T cell receptor beta chains were all obtained from the same sample, sequenced in a study of T cell responses to AZD1222 COVID-19 vaccine. Using immunoSEQ multiplex PCR, the repertoire was profiled, and TCRdb retains in-frame clones only, with some absent. The sample lists 110,000 to 150,000 clones; more than 75% were seen once. The material sequenced was peripheral blood, taken 28 days after the second AZD1222 dose. The receptors come from an adult who received the AZD1222 COVID-19 vaccine.

V is TRBV27 and J is TRBJ1-1; TRBD1 might be the D (6 bases). From germline, CDR1 is MNHEY and CDR2 SMNVEV (reference sequence). The V and J ends lost 0 bases and 5 bases respectively, with 13 bases between them. CDR3 length: 15 residues. The DNA for the CDR3 is TGTGCCAGCAGTTTATCGTCCAGGGGATTGACTGAAGCTTTCTTT. This translates into CASSLSSRGLTEAFF.

This chain uses TRBV6-5 with TRBJ1-2; the match to TRBD1 covers 10 bases. Germline lookup yields CDR1 MNHEY and CDR2 SVGAGI. This CDR3 contains 15 residues. The J segment lost 7 bases and the V segment lost 6 bases, leaving 11 bases of the junction unmatched. CDR3 nucleotides: TGTGCCAGCAGCGGACTTGGGACAGGGGTAGGTGGCTACACCTTC. Its protein is CASSGLGTGVGGYTF.

This clone was seen only once. J is TRBJ1-6 and V is TRBV28, with 7 bases that match TRBD1. V lost 3 bases and J lost 14; bases outside the gene matches: 7. The CDR3 loop spans 13 amino acids. Germline CDR1 is MDHEN and CDR2 is SYDVKM. The CDR3 DNA is TGTGCCAGCAGTTTGCGCCAGGGGGGATCCCTCCACTTT. Residues: CASSLRQGGSLHF.

This clone appeared a single time. This chain uses TRBV19 with TRBJ2-1; TRBD1 matches 7 bases. CDR3 length: 13 residues. V lost 6 bases and J lost 7; bases outside the gene matches: 6. The V gene's germline CDR1 is LNHDA and CDR2 SQIVND (reference sequence). The CDR3 nucleotides are TGTGCCAGTAGGGGGACAGAAAGGAATGAGCAGTTCTTC. Translation gives CASRGTERNEQFF.

The chain combines TRBV24-1 with TRBJ2-1; 10 bases are shared with TRBD1. This CDR3 spans 16 amino acids. V lost 2 bases and J lost 9; bases outside the gene matches: 9. Germline-derived CDR1 and CDR2 are KGHDR and SFDVKD. This chain's CDR3 is CATSDSQGQGIGEQFF. The CDR3 DNA reads as TGTGCCACCAGTGATTCGCAGGGACAGGGGATAGGTGAGCAGTTCTTC.

This rearrangement joins TRBV18 to TRBJ1-6; TRBD1 aligns across 7 bases. Germline values: CDR1 KGHSH, CDR2 LQKENI. There are 17 residues in the CDR3. V lost 0 bases to trimming and J lost 0 bases; unmatched junction nucleotides: 2. The CDR3, as DNA: TGTGCCAGCTCACCACCGGGACAGAGCTCCTATAATTCACCCCTCCACTTT. As protein: CASSPPGQSSYNSPLHF. Full variable domain (remainder filled in from reference TRBV18 and TRBJ1-6): NAGVMQNPRHLVRRRGQEARLRCSPMKGHSHVYWYRQLPEEGLKFMVYLQKENIIDESGMPKERFSAEFPKEGPSILRIQQVVRGDSAAYFCASSPPGQSSYNSPLHFGNGTRLTVT.

The chain joins TRBV19 to TRBJ1-2; 10 positions match TRBD1. This CDR3 is 16 amino acids long. Trimming took 5 bases from V and 2 from J; bases not matched to a gene: 8. Germline V gene sequence: CDR1 LNHDA, CDR2 SQIVND (reference sequence). The CDR3 DNA sequence: TGTGCCAGTAGTCGAGAGGGACAGGGGTGGAACTATGGCTACACCTTC. Translation gives CASSREGQGWNYGYTF.

The V call is TRBV25-1, the J call TRBJ1-4; D is uncertain. Germline values: CDR1 MGHDK, CDR2 SYGVNS. The CDR3 loop spans 13 amino acids. V lost 4 bases and J lost 6, with 9 bases in between. In DNA form, the CDR3 reads TGTGCCAGCAGTGCGGACGGGTATGAAAAACTGTTTTTT. Its translation is CASSADGYEKLFF.

V is TRBV7-2 and J is TRBJ2-2; TRBD2 agrees at 13 bases. With 5 bases clipped from V and 5 bases from J, the junction kept 11 bases outside the gene matches. Germline V gene data show CDR1 as SGHTA and CDR2 as FQGNSA. CDR3 size: 18 residues. CDR3 nucleotides: TGTGCCAGCAGCGTCCCCCCGGGACTAGCGGGACTAACCGGGGAGCTGTTTTTT. It encodes CASSVPPGLAGLTGELFF.

This clone showed up just once. The same CDR3 is also encoded by other DNA sequences in this sample. In nucleotides, the CDR3 is TGCGCCAGCAGCTTGGGGACTAGCGGGGAAGATACGCAGTATTTT. Its protein is CASSLGTSGEDTQYF. The rearrangement links TRBV5-1 to TRBJ2-3; 12 bases fit TRBD2. The CDR3 is 15 amino acids. Germline V CDR1 and CDR2: SGHRS, YFSETQ. With V trimmed by 0 bases and J by 5 bases, 1 base remained unmatched.

This clone has a single count. The genes are TRBV2 and TRBJ1-5, with D hard to call. V was trimmed by 7 bases and J by 0 bases, leaving 13 bases between them. This CDR3 has 15 residues. CDR1 is SNHLY and CDR2 is FYNNEI in the germline V gene. The CDR3: CASTRQSGSNQPQHF. The CDR3 DNA is TGTGCCAGCACCCGTCAATCGGGTAGCAATCAGCCCCAGCATTTT.

This sequence joins TRBV11-2 and TRBJ2-3, with D tentatively TRBD1 (6 bases). In germline, CDR1 is SGHAT, CDR2 FQNNGV. V shed 6 bases and J shed 2 bases, with 9 bases lying between them. CDR3 length: 13 residues. The DNA of the CDR3 is TGTGCCAGCAGTACAGGGTCCACAGATACGCAGTATTTT. As protein: CASSTGSTDTQYF.

The CDR3 nucleotides read TGTGCCAGCAGCCCCGACGGGGCGGCCTACGAGCAGTACTTC. Translation gives CASSPDGAAYEQYF. The chain couples TRBV7-9 to TRBJ2-7; D may match TRBD1 or TRBD2 (5 bases each). V lost 5 bases to trimming and J lost 2 bases, with 13 bases between them. CDR1 and CDR2 (germline): SEHNR, FQNEAQ (reference sequence). This CDR3 comprises 14 residues.

This clone was picked up one time. This chain joins TRBV7-9 and TRBJ1-2; no reliable D call. V was clipped by 2 bases and J by 1 base, with 8 bases between them. There are 14 residues in the CDR3. Germline-derived CDR1 and CDR2 are SEHNR and FQNEAQ (reference sequence). The CDR3 here is CASSLSAVNYGYTF. For the CDR3, the DNA is TGTGCCAGCAGCTTAAGTGCTGTTAACTATGGCTACACCTTC.

The chain carries TRBV12-3 or TRBV12-4 and TRBJ1-5; no definite D call. V was trimmed by 8 bases and J by 1 base, leaving 6 bases between them. The CDR3 covers 12 residues. The DNA of the CDR3 is TGTGCCAGCGCAAGGAGCAATCAGCCCCAGCATTTT. As protein: CASARSNQPQHF.

The chain uses TRBV9 and TRBJ1-2; TRBD1 is a possible D gene (6 bases). The V and J ends lost 4 bases and 8 bases respectively, with 21 bases between them. Looked up from germline, CDR1 is SGDLS and CDR2 is YYNGEE. This CDR3 spans 15 amino acids. This CDR3 is CASSSPGAGDGGYTF. CDR3 nucleotides: TGTGCCAGCAGCTCCCCAGGGGCTGGGGATGGAGGCTACACCTTC.

This sequence joins TRBV10-3 and TRBJ2-2; D may be TRBD2 (5 bases). Trimming took 2 bases from V and 5 from J, leaving 12 bases between them. The length of the CDR3 is 15 residues. Germline CDR1 is ENHRY and CDR2 is SYGVKD. CDR3: CAISEQDLQTGELFF. The CDR3 nucleotides read TGTGCCATCAGTGAGCAGGACTTACAAACCGGGGAGCTGTTTTTT.

The chain has TRBV7-9 and TRBJ2-1; 7 nucleotides line up with TRBD2. Germline V CDR1 and CDR2: SEHNR, FQNEAQ (reference sequence). V trimming: 1 base; J trimming: 8 bases; junction bases outside the gene matches: 5. This CDR3 has 14 residues. CDR3 region: CASSLGVGGDEQFF. In DNA, the CDR3 is TGTGCCAGCAGCTTAGGAGTTGGGGGGGATGAGCAGTTCTTC.

The V and J genes are TRBV4-1 and TRBJ2-7; 7 bases match TRBD1. The CDR3 is made up of 15 amino acids. Trimming cost V 0 bases and J 2 bases; bases outside gene matches: 4. Germline-derived CDR1 and CDR2 are MGHRA and YSYEKL. Here the CDR3 reads CASSQDDGTAYEQYF. The CDR3 nucleotides read TGCGCCAGCAGCCAAGATGACGGGACAGCCTACGAGCAGTACTTC.

The J gene is TRBJ2-3, the V gene TRBV5-1; unclear D gene. With 4 bases removed from V and 0 bases from J, the gap between germline ends came to 9 bases. The CDR3 sequence is 14 residues long. Germline V gene lookup returns CDR1 SGHRS and CDR2 YFSETQ. The CDR3 nucleotides are TGCGCCAGCAGCCGGACGGGTAGCACAGATACGCAGTATTTT. Translation: CASSRTGSTDTQYF.

The CDR3 sequence is CASSVGASGGETQYF. The CDR3 DNA reads TGTGCCAGCAGCGTAGGGGCTAGCGGGGGAGAGACCCAGTACTTC. The V and J genes are TRBV9 and TRBJ2-5; 10 bases are a match to TRBD2. Trimming removed 0 bases from V and 4 bases from J; junction bases left unmatched: 3. This CDR3 region has 15 residues. Germline values: CDR1 SGDLS, CDR2 YYNGEE.

To note about this clone: This sample also contains other DNA sequences that code for the same CDR3. The rearrangement links TRBV2 to TRBJ2-5; D gene uncertain. This CDR3 region has 13 residues. CDR1 is SNHLY, CDR2 FYNNEI, per germline. With 4 bases removed from V and 2 bases from J, the gap between germline ends came to 8 bases. The CDR3 loop reads CASSGGRQETQYF. Written as DNA, the CDR3 is TGTGCCAGCAGTGGCGGCAGACAAGAGACCCAGTACTTC.

This chain joins TRBV27 and TRBJ2-2; a weak D match, TRBD2 (5 bases). Per the germline V gene, CDR1 is MNHEY and CDR2 is SMNVEV (reference sequence). The CDR3 contains 13 residues. V dropped 2 bases and J dropped 10 bases, with 11 bases sitting between them. CDR3 DNA: TGTGCCAGCAGTTTAGATGCCGGGGAGGAGCTGTTTTTT. It encodes CASSLDAGEELFF.

V and J are TRBV28 and TRBJ1-4; 9 bases fit TRBD1. The germline gives CDR1 MDHEN, CDR2 SYDVKM. The CDR3 length is 15 residues. J gave up 3 bases and V 7 bases, and 6 bases lay outside the gene matches. The CDR3 reads CASKGQGIANEKLFF. The CDR3 DNA sequence: TGTGCCAGCAAAGGACAGGGGATAGCTAATGAAAAACTGTTTTTT.